The text below deals with one T cell receptor (beta chain). This clonotype was observed many times. Its antigen remains undetermined. No base quality information exists; no much larger clone differs at one position. The data belong to a study of identical twins (dated by TCRdb to about 2016). In terms of the full investigation: To test whether fetal clonotypes persist, this study deep-sequenced TCR alpha and beta repertoires from monozygotic twins, from unrelated adults of various ages, and from cord blood. To rule out contamination, replicate twin experiments were performed at different times with different library preparation protocols. Overall study outcomes, separate from this receptor: Compared with coincidental sharing between unrelated individuals, an excess of low generation-probability sequences was observed among out-of-frame TCR alpha sequences shared between twins. Fewer insertions were carried by abundant cord blood beta clonotypes; a weaker similar trend was observed in young adult naive repertoires, while no such trend was observed in memory repertoires. Because the same donors could not be followed over many years, conclusions were based on cross-sectional statistical analysis. Zero-insertion analyses could be partly confounded by invariant T cells such as MAIT and iNKT, although diverse VJ usage argued against such confounding for most clonotypes. In monozygotic twins, recombination models systematically underestimated out-of-frame TCR alpha sharing, but the models matched the sharing seen between unrelated individuals. The excess sharing between twins in beta out-of-frame sequences was weaker because fewer shared sequences reduced the signal-to-noise ratio.

Clipping removes 0 bases from V and 4 bases from J, with 2 as the unmatched junction base count. Spanning cysteine to phenylalanine, the CDR3 consists of 15 amino acids. Kept here is only the CDR3 DNA, which spans 45 bases and is read in frame from base 1. In the germline V gene, CDR1 corresponds to SGHDN and CDR2 to FVKESK. Libraries were constructed by 5' RACE. Data came from an Illumina HiSeq 2000. A universal primer binding site was introduced by template switching, and a unique molecular identifier was present in the final cDNA, enabling accurate counting of TCR cDNA molecules. First-strand cDNA for TCR alpha and beta chains was synthesized from specific primers in the conserved constant-segment region. To control for contamination, each cDNA library was double barcoded with a SMART-Mk sample barcode plus Illumina barcodes. Two successive PCR steps introduced TruSeq adapter sequences along with Illumina sample barcodes. Sequencing of the TCR alpha and beta cDNA libraries was done on the Illumina HiSeq platform using custom primers. The paper's data handling went like this. MiGEC was used to process raw reads and extract unique molecular identifiers, and MiXCR was used to find CDR3 positions. For each individual, recombination models were inferred using an EM algorithm with the repgenHMM and IGoR tools. Shared clonotypes were analyzed with the tcR package in R, and sharing was normalized by the product of cloneset sizes. To study raw recombination without the effects of thymic and clonal selection, out-of-frame nonproductive sequences were analyzed. Clones were called with MiXCR by TCRdb after fastp trimmed the public reads at Q25, and only in-frame beta chains were retained. Identical CDR3 proteins give one entry, which carries the most common genes and DNA. The V and J calls here are based on TCRdb, not the publication. A total of approximately 680,000 distinct CDR3 sequences appear in this sample, 7% to 7.5% of them only once. The leading ten clones occupy about 1.6% of the sample.

Every donor in the study was a healthy Caucasian. Three pairs of female monozygotic twins, all aged about 18 to 30 years, made up the twin cohort. Peripheral blood mononuclear cells were used as the source from which RNA for TCR libraries was isolated. The sample was also linked to a second study, of yellow fever vaccine responses in identical twins. That second report states: The T cell response to vaccination in identical twins was reported by the authors to appear partly convergent and partly personalized. In identical twins, the study followed T cell clones that responded to the vaccine with precision.

The sample comprised PBMCs. The clonotype comes from a woman under 30 in good health. This chain is built from TRBV14 and TRBJ1-5, and 8 junction bases match TRBD1. This receptor carries the CDR3 CASSQDRTGNQPQHF. The bases are TGTGCCAGCAGCCAAGATCGGACAGGGAATCAGCCCCAGCATTTT.